What follows are 27 T cell receptor beta chains derived from one specimen sequenced in a study of regulatory T cells in long-lasting Graves disease (dated by TCRdb to about 2021). Libraries were made using multiplex PCR. The run used an Illumina HiSeq 4000. iRepertoire HTBI primers and Arm-PCR amplification of CDR3 regions were used to construct TCR beta libraries. TCRdb passed the public sequencing reads through fastp at Q25 and MiXCR, retaining productive beta sequences. Identical CDR3 protein sequences are pooled into one entry, listed with their most common genes and DNA. The sample yields under 350,000 distinct CDR3 sequences; approximately 20% were counted once. Of the sample, roughly 56% falls within the top ten clones. The time point label corresponds to: persistent/refractory GD, antithyroid drugs over 5 years with positive TRAb. RNA was extracted from PBMCs in TRIzol for both TCR sequencing and RNA sequencing.

Source: peripheral blood mononuclear cells (PBMCs), taken when the disease was refractory, from a patient treated with antithyroid drugs. These receptors all stem from a female donor with Graves disease.

The CDR3 DNA sequence: TGTGCCAGCAGCCGTCACAGGGACAATCAGCCCCAGCATTTT. It specifies CASSRHRDNQPQHF. The rearrangement joins TRBV5-8 to TRBJ1-5; possibly TRBD1 for D (6 bases). Germline values: CDR1 SGHTS, CDR2 YDEGEE. Trimming removed 4 bases from V and 3 bases from J, with 11 bases in between. The length of the CDR3 is 14 residues.

This clonotype was observed a few times. The chain links TRBV20-1 to TRBJ2-7; weak D call: TRBD2 (6 bases). V lost 4 bases, J lost 0 bases, and 10 bases lay in between. Germline CDR1 and CDR2: DFQATT and SNEGSKA (reference sequence). The CDR3 is 13 residues long. The CDR3 DNA reads as TGCAGTGCTATCTACGGGAGCTCCTACGAGCAGTACTTC. Translating gives CSAIYGSSYEQYF.

This clonotype appeared many times. V usage is TRBV11-2 and J usage is TRBJ1-2; unclear D gene. The CDR3 consists of 13 residues. V lost 6 bases to trimming and J lost 4 bases, with 12 bases between them. Germline values: CDR1 SGHAT, CDR2 FQNNGV. CDR3 in DNA: TGTGCCAGCAGTGATAGGGAGTTCTATGGCTACACCTTC. Translating gives CASSDREFYGYTF.

The sample holds a few counts of this clonotype. This sequence joins TRBV30 and TRBJ2-7; D not certain. Germline V gives CDR1 GTSNPN, CDR2 SVGIG (reference sequence). The CDR3 sequence is 12 residues long. V lost 2 bases to trimming and J lost 5 bases, with 10 bases between them. CDR3 protein: CAWSSAFNEQYF. As DNA, the CDR3 is TGTGCCTGGAGTTCGGCCTTTAACGAGCAGTACTTC.

The CDR3 DNA is TGTGCCAGCAGCGGACCCGGGGTGGAGCTGTTTTTT. Amino acid sequence: CASSGPGVELFF. This chain links TRBV2 with TRBJ2-2, with D tentatively TRBD2 (5 bases). V was cut by 6 bases and J by 10 bases, with 12 bases left in between. Germline lookup yields CDR1 SNHLY and CDR2 FYNNEI. The CDR3 contains 12 residues.

Written as DNA, the CDR3 is TGTGCCAGCAGCTCCGATCGCCATAGCGTTAGCTCCTACAATGAGCAGTTCTTC. Its protein is CASSSDRHSVSSYNEQFF. V usage is TRBV11-2 and J usage is TRBJ2-1, with D maybe TRBD2 (5 bases). V was shortened by 4 bases and J by 0 bases, with 19 bases between the two germline ends. This CDR3 region has 18 residues. CDR1 and CDR2 from the germline V gene are SGHAT and FQNNGV.

V and J are TRBV29-1 and TRBJ1-2; D perhaps matches TRBD1 (5 bases). Trimming shortened V by 1 base and J by 2 bases, and 5 bases separated the two germline ends. This CDR3 has 12 amino acids. Germline CDR1 reads SQVTM; CDR2 reads ANQGSEA. This CDR3 is CSVEGQNYGYTF. CDR3 sequence (DNA): TGCAGCGTTGAAGGACAGAACTATGGCTACACCTTC.

This clonotype was seen many times. The V gene is TRBV2, the J gene TRBJ2-5; D call uncertain. The CDR3 has 13 residues. V lost 6 bases and J lost 2, with 10 bases in between. Looked up from germline, CDR1 is SNHLY and CDR2 is FYNNEI. This CDR3 is CASRSELQETQYF. CDR3 DNA: TGTGCCAGCAGAAGTGAGTTACAAGAGACCCAGTACTTC.

This clonotype was recorded many times. V and J are TRBV29-1 and TRBJ2-7, with D uncertain. Trimming cost V 0 bases and J 4 bases, with 4 bases left between them. This CDR3 spans 11 amino acids. From germline, CDR1 is SQVTM and CDR2 ANQGSEA. The CDR3 sequence: CSVEDTYEQYF. As DNA, the CDR3 is TGCAGCGTTGAAGATACATACGAGCAGTACTTC.

This CDR3 reads CAGGGGLSNQPQHF. CDR3 DNA: TGTGCCGGCGGGGGGGGGTTGAGCAATCAGCCCCAGCATTTT. The chain uses TRBV6-2 or TRBV6-3 and TRBJ1-5; a weak D match, TRBD1 (5 bases). Between the trimmed V and J ends, which lost 11 bases and 1 base, there was a span of 15 bases. CDR3 size: 14 residues. CDR1 MNHEY and CDR2 SVGEGT come from the germline V gene.

This clonotype occurred a few times. J is TRBJ2-1 and V is TRBV2, with a possible D match to TRBD2 (6 bases). CDR3 length: 12 amino acids. CDR1 and CDR2 (germline): SNHLY, FYNNEI. Trimming cost V 6 bases and J 10 bases, with 13 bases left between them. CDR3 residues: CASSTMTREQFF. The CDR3 region has the DNA TGTGCCAGCAGCACGATGACTAGGGAGCAGTTCTTC.

This clonotype has only a few counts. J is TRBJ2-3 and V is TRBV6-1; TRBD2 matches 11 bases. Trimming removed 1 base from V and 3 bases from J; junction bases left unmatched: 9. The CDR3 sequence is 18 residues long. Germline V gene data show CDR1 as MNHNS and CDR2 as SASEGT. The CDR3 nucleotides are TGTGCCAGCAGTGAAGGTTTGGCTAGCGGGAGGAGAACAGATACGCAGTATTTT. Translated, it gives CASSEGLASGRRTDTQYF.

The chain carries TRBV15 and TRBJ2-7; D remains unclear. This CDR3 has 12 residues. Germline values: CDR1 LNHNV, CDR2 YYDKDF (reference sequence). V was cut by 5 bases and J by 3 bases, with 8 bases left in between. The CDR3 DNA reads as TGTGCCACCAGCCTGGACCACTACGAGCAGTACTTC. This sequence encodes CATSLDHYEQYF.

This clonotype has at least ten counts. The rearrangement links TRBV3-1 to TRBJ1-1; D ambiguous. V was pared by 1 base and J by 1 base, with 4 bases between. This CDR3 is 13 amino acids long. Germline CDR1 and CDR2: LGHDT and YNNKEL (reference sequence). The CDR3 DNA reads as TGTGCCAGCAGCCAAGTCGGGAACACTGAAGCTTTCTTT. Amino acid sequence: CASSQVGNTEAFF.

Worth noting for this clonotype: With a much larger clone just one base away, this may be a read error. V is TRBV6-2 or TRBV6-3 and J is TRBJ1-5, with 8 bases aligning to TRBD1. The CDR3 runs 14 residues. Germline loops: CDR1 MNHEY, CDR2 SVGEGT. The CDR3 region is CACRRTGRNQPQHF. The CDR3 DNA reads as TGTGCCTGCAGGAGGACAGGGAGGAATCAGCCCCAGCATTTT.

This clonotype was observed at least ten times. This rearrangement joins TRBV6-1 to TRBJ2-7, with D uncertain. In germline, CDR1 is MNHNS, CDR2 SASEGT. Trimming cost V 3 bases and J 2 bases, with 20 bases left between them. This CDR3 has 17 amino acids. CDR3: CASSEWDNRPRPYEQYF. The CDR3 bases are TGTGCCAGCAGTGAGTGGGATAATCGGCCCCGTCCCTACGAGCAGTACTTC.

This clonotype has ten or more counts. The V and J genes are TRBV3-2 and TRBJ2-5. TRBV3-2 is a documented pseudogene. CDR3 size: 16 residues. The CDR3 region has the DNA TGTGCCAGCAGCCAAGAGATAACCTGGGTCTGGGAGACCCAGTACTTC. Encoded protein: CASSQEITWVWETQYF.

This clonotype was seen only a few times. V and J are TRBV27 and TRBJ1-2; D may be TRBD1 (6 bases). The CDR3 sequence is 15 residues long. Germline V gene sequence: CDR1 MNHEY, CDR2 SMNVEV (reference sequence). Trimming took off 5 bases at V and 3 bases at J, with 16 bases between the two ends. The CDR3 here is CASSGGGPIHYGYTF. CDR3 bases: TGTGCCAGCAGTGGGGGGGGGCCTATCCACTATGGCTACACCTTC.

This clonotype has only one observation. This rearrangement joins TRBV20-1 to TRBJ1-3, with 7 bases fitting TRBD1. This CDR3 comprises 15 residues. Germline trimming cut 0 bases from V and 3 bases from J; bases unmatched to any gene: 5. Per germline, CDR1 DFQATT and CDR2 SNEGSKA (reference sequence). The CDR3 DNA follows: TGCAGTGCTAGAGAAAGGGGGCGCAGTGGAAACACCATATATTTT. Translation: CSARERGRSGNTIYF.

The chain is built from TRBV27 and TRBJ2-2, with TRBD2 identical over 7 bases. Per germline, CDR1 MNHEY and CDR2 SMNVEV (reference sequence). CDR3 length equals 15 residues. The V and J ends lost 5 bases and 6 bases, in that order; junction bases with no gene match: 9. CDR3 nucleotide sequence: TGTGCCAGCAGTAGGAGGACTAGTGCCGCCGGGGAGCTGTTTTTT. It is translated as CASSRRTSAAGELFF.

The genes are TRBV6-2 or TRBV6-3 and TRBJ2-7; D assignment may be TRBD1 or TRBD2 (5 bases each). The CDR3 contains 15 residues. Between the trimmed V and J ends, which lost 2 bases and 2 bases, there was a span of 13 bases. The germline V gene encodes CDR1 MNHEY and CDR2 SVGEGT. The CDR3 DNA is TGTGCCAGCAGTTACGGTCCAGGGAGTGCCTACGAGCAGTACTTC. It codes for CASSYGPGSAYEQYF.

The chain carries TRBV7-9 and TRBJ2-5; 7 bases align to TRBD2. CDR3 length equals 14 residues. V gave up 4 bases and J gave up 0 bases; unmatched junction bases: 2. Germline loops: CDR1 SEHNR, CDR2 FQNEAQ (reference sequence). CDR3 amino acids: CASSWGGDQETQYF. CDR3 sequence (DNA): TGTGCCAGCAGCTGGGGGGGAGACCAAGAGACCCAGTACTTC. Full variable domain (remainder filled in from reference TRBV7-9 and TRBJ2-5): DTGVSQNPRHKITKRGQNVTFRCDPISEHNRLYWYRQTLGQGPEFLTYFQNEAQLEKSRLLSDRFSAERPKGSFSTLEIQRTEQGDSAMYLCASSWGGDQETQYFGPGTRLLVL.

The V call is TRBV27, the J call TRBJ1-5; D call uncertain. The ends were cut back, 4 bases at V and 4 bases at J, with 11 bases in the middle. Germline CDR1 MNHEY, CDR2 SMNVEV (reference sequence). This CDR3 contains 14 residues. CDR3 protein: CASSSGIRNQPQHF. CDR3 nucleotides: TGTGCCAGCAGTTCCGGGATTCGGAATCAGCCCCAGCATTTT.

This clonotype was seen many times. The chain combines TRBV20-1 with TRBJ2-5, with 10 bases aligning to TRBD1. In germline, CDR1 is DFQATT, CDR2 SNEGSKA (reference sequence). The CDR3 totals 13 residues. V trimming: 7 bases; J trimming: 1 base; junction bases outside the gene matches: 3. This chain's CDR3 is CSGGDRGQETQYF. DNA of the CDR3: TGCAGTGGGGGGGACAGGGGCCAAGAGACCCAGTACTTC.

The chain recombines TRBV29-1 with TRBJ2-1; D gene ambiguous. Germline-derived CDR1 and CDR2 are SQVTM and ANQGSEA. Trimming stripped 7 bases from V and 15 bases from J, with 16 bases between. There are 10 residues in the CDR3. CDR3: CSARRRPPFF. The CDR3, as DNA: TGCAGCGCCCGCCGGAGACCTCCGTTCTTC.

This clonotype was counted at least ten times. The CDR3: CSARDQAGVQETQYF. In DNA, the CDR3 is TGCAGTGCTCGCGACCAGGCGGGAGTACAGGAGACCCAGTACTTC. The V gene is TRBV20-1, the J gene TRBJ2-5; TRBD2 aligns across 7 bases. Trimming removed 5 bases from V and 5 bases from J; junction bases left unmatched: 14. The CDR3 contains 15 residues. CDR1 DFQATT and CDR2 SNEGSKA come from the germline V gene (reference sequence).

V and J are TRBV2 and TRBJ2-3; unclear D gene. CDR3 length equals 15 residues. Deletions cut 2 bases from V and 2 bases from J, with 11 bases between. Germline V gene data show CDR1 as SNHLY and CDR2 as FYNNEI. The CDR3 DNA sequence: TGTGCCAGCAGTGAATTGGCCGAGAACACAGATACGCAGTATTTT. Its protein is CASSELAENTDTQYF. Drawing the rest from reference TRBV2 and TRBJ2-3, the complete variable domain is EPEVTQTPSHQVTQMGQEVILRCVPISNHLYFYWYRQILGQKVEFLVSFYNNEISEKSEIFDDQFSVERPDGSNFTLKIRSTKLEDSAMYFCASSELAENTDTQYFGPGTRLTVL.